Detailed here is one TCR beta chain. TCRdb re-analysed the reads in MiXCR, keeping a single row per CDR3 protein. The table lists about 450,000 distinct CDR3 sequences, roughly 31% of them singletons. The data were taken from a study of T cell repertoires in cytomegalovirus infection. Study-wide background: From public TCR beta signatures came an indication of both CMV infection and matching HLA type.

Trimming shortened V by 6 bases and J by 5 bases, and 14 bases separated the two germline ends. Per germline, CDR1 MNHEY and CDR2 SMNVEV (reference sequence). The CDR3 runs to 13 residues. The clonotype comes from a human donor in good health (CMV status not recorded). Some clones in this sample may be carry-over from other donors' samples. Material: PBMCs. The chain has TRBV27 and TRBJ2-7; no clear D. CDR3 DNA sequence: TGTGCCAGCAGCTCCTCGCTTCGGCACGAGCAGTACTTC. Translated: CASSSSLRHEQYF.